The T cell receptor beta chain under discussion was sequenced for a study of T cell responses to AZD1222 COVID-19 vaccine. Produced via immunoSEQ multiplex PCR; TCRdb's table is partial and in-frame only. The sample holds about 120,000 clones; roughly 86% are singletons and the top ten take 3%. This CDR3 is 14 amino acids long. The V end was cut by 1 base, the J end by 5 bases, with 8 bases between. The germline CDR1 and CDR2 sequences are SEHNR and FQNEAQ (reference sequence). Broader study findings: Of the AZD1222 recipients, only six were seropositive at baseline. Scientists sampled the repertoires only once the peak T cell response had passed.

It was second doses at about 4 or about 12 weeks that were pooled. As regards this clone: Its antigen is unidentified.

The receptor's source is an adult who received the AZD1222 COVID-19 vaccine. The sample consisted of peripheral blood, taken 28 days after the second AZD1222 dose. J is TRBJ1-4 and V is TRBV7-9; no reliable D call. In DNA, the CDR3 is TGTGCCAGCAGCTTAGGGGTCGGGAATGAAAAACTGTTTTTT. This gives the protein CASSLGVGNEKLFF. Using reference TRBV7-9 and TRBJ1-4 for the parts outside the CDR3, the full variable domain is DTGVSQNPRHKITKRGQNVTFRCDPISEHNRLYWYRQTLGQGPEFLTYFQNEAQLEKSRLLSDRFSAERPKGSFSTLEIQRTEQGDSAMYLCASSLGVGNEKLFFGSGTQLSVL.